The next 6 T cell receptor beta chains were all read from a single sample in a study of immune evolution from preneoplasia to lung adenocarcinoma (dated by TCRdb to about 2021). Receptors were amplified or captured by the immunoSEQ multiplex PCR assay. As stored in TCRdb, this immuneACCESS dataset retains in-frame rearrangements with V and J assigned. A fraction of the clones does not appear; measured against another copy, unresolved V genes explain less than half of the discrepancy, and the remainder lacks a known reason. The sample table records about 2,500 clones; around 85% of these occur just once. The biggest ten clones account for 9.5% of the sample. What was sequenced was FFPE normal lung tissue adjacent to the tumor. The receptors were sampled from a person in their fifties with lung adenocarcinoma.

V usage is TRBV4-1 and J usage is TRBJ1-2; D is unresolved. This CDR3 has 14 amino acids. The germline V gene has CDR1 MGHRA and CDR2 YSYEKL. The V end was cut by 0 bases, the J end by 5 bases, with 10 bases between. CDR3 loop: CASSQESGMYGYTF. The CDR3 DNA follows: TGCGCCAGCAGCCAAGAATCCGGGATGTATGGCTACACCTTC.

The chain uses TRBV11-2 and TRBJ2-5; 9 positions agree with TRBD1. This CDR3 contains 18 residues. The germline CDR1 and CDR2 sequences are SGHAT and FQNNGV. V was pared by 2 bases and J by 2 bases, with 12 bases of the junction left unmatched. The CDR3 loop reads CASSLIFPGTGTQETQYF. CDR3 DNA sequence: TGTGCCAGCAGCTTAATATTCCCCGGGACAGGGACTCAAGAGACCCAGTACTTC.

Only one count was recorded for this clone. This rearrangement joins TRBV5-4 to TRBJ1-1; 7 bases fit TRBD1. After removal of 0 bases from V and 9 bases from J, the junction contained 5 bases not matched to a gene. The CDR3 contains 13 residues. CDR1 SGHNT and CDR2 YYREEE come from the germline V gene (reference sequence). The CDR3 DNA sequence: TGTGCCAGCAGCTTGGGAGGGGGCGGAAAAGCTTTCTTT. It encodes CASSLGGGGKAFF.

The chain couples TRBV5-1 to TRBJ2-2, with D perhaps TRBD2 (6 bases). This CDR3 region has 16 residues. The V and J ends lost 4 bases and 3 bases respectively, with 16 bases between them. CDR1 is SGHRS and CDR2 is YFSETQ in the germline V gene. The CDR3 nucleotides read TGCGCCAGCAGCCCTGGAGCGACTAGTGACACCGGGGAGCTGTTTTTT. It codes for CASSPGATSDTGELFF.

The chain carries TRBV4-2 and TRBJ2-3; the match to TRBD2 covers 9 bases. The CDR3 loop spans 18 amino acids. The trim removed 0 bases at V and 4 bases at J, leaving 11 bases unmatched. The V gene's germline CDR1 is LGHNA and CDR2 YNFKEQ. The CDR3 sequence: CASSQDMLAGFSADTQYF. The CDR3 nucleotides read TGTGCCAGCAGCCAAGACATGCTAGCGGGATTTTCCGCAGATACGCAGTATTTT.

J is TRBJ2-1 and V is TRBV6-5; D may be TRBD1 (5 bases). Deletions cut 4 bases from V and 10 bases from J, with 17 bases between. The germline CDR1 and CDR2 sequences are MNHEY and SVGAGI. There are 14 residues in the CDR3. The CDR3 reads CASSSHQGFREQFF. In nucleotides, the CDR3 is TGTGCCAGCAGTTCCCATCAGGGTTTCCGGGAGCAGTTCTTC.